The rows below give T cell receptor beta chains drawn from one sample of a study of cytomegalovirus exposure and HLA in healthy donors. Data came from immunoSEQ multiplex PCR; TCRdb stores just in-frame clones and leaves some out. The repertoire includes about 170,000 clones, about four fifths of them detected once, and 1% sits in the top ten. Sequencing was carried out using PBMCs. The receptors come from a woman between 45 and 65 years old in good health and CMV-seropositive. CDR3s include the opening cysteine and the closing phenylalanine or tryptophan. The D gene is left open where the match is weak. A row's size may be missing; if present it is once, few, many or a size class.

.	.	TRBV4-2	TRBJ1-1	TGTGCCAGCAGCCAAGGAGGCCCGTCGGGGGTGAACACTGAAGCTTTCTTT	CASSQGGPSGVNTEAFF
.	TRBD1	TRBV18	TRBJ2-7	TGTGCCAGCTCCCGTGGACAGGGCTACGAGCAGTACTTC	CASSRGQGYEQYF
.	.	TRBV28	TRBJ1-6	TGTGCCAGCAGTACAAATAACAATTCACCCCTCCACTTT	CASSTNNNSPLHF
.	.	TRBV19	TRBJ1-5	TGTGCCAGTAGAGTCCCGGGCGTGGAGGGTCAGCCCCAGCATTTT	CASRVPGVEGQPQHF
.	TRBD1	TRBV27	TRBJ2-7	TGTGCCAGCAGTCTTTACCAGGATCCAAGGGGGCGAACCTACGAGCAGTACTTC	CASSLYQDPRGRTYEQYF
.	.	TRBV6-5	TRBJ2-5	TGTGCCAGCAGTTACGGGCGGGCTACCGCCCGCCAGTACTTC	CASSYGRATARQYF
.	TRBD2	TRBV7-9	TRBJ2-7	TGTGCCAGCAGCTTAGGCGGGGGGACCAGCTCCTACGAGCAGTACTTC	CASSLGGGTSSYEQYF
.	.	TRBV6-5	TRBJ2-2	TGTGCCAGCAGTTACTTTCGCGGTGCCACCGGGGAGCTGTTTTTT	CASSYFRGATGELFF
.	.	TRBV28	TRBJ1-2	TGTGCCAGCAGTTTAGTTGGCGGGCCGGGGGGCTACACCTTC	CASSLVGGPGGYTF
.	.	TRBV29-1	TRBJ1-3	TGCAGCCCAAGCCGGGGGTCCGGAAACACCATATATTTT	CSPSRGSGNTIYF
.	.	TRBV6-6	TRBJ1-6	TGTGCCAGCAGTTCAATCGACAGGACCTATAATTCACCCCTCCACTTT	CASSSIDRTYNSPLHF
.	TRBD1	TRBV6-5	TRBJ1-2	TGTGCCAGCAGATTACAGGGGGCTGACGGCTACACCTTC	CASRLQGADGYTF
.	TRBD1	TRBV29-1	TRBJ2-7	TGCAGCGTTACACAGGGGATGGAGCAGTACTTC	CSVTQGMEQYF
few	TRBD2	TRBV6-4	TRBJ2-1	TGTGCCAGCAGTGACTCGACTAGCGGGGGGGCTGAGCAGTTCTTC	CASSDSTSGGAEQFF
.	.	TRBV15	TRBJ2-7	TGTGCCACCAGCAGAGCCGGACAATCCCTATACGAGCAGTACTTC	CATSRAGQSLYEQYF
.	TRBD1	TRBV6-5	TRBJ1-2	TGTGCCAGCAGTTACTCTGACCAGGGGGTGAATGGCTACACCTTC	CASSYSDQGVNGYTF
.	.	TRBV10-3	TRBJ1-1	TGTGCCATCAGTGAGGCGGGGAACACTGAAGCTTTCTTT	CAISEAGNTEAFF
.	.	TRBV2	TRBJ2-3	TGTGCCAGCAGTGAGCGGGTTAGTGGCACAGATACGCAGTATTTT	CASSERVSGTDTQYF
.	TRBD1	TRBV5-4	TRBJ1-4	TGTGCCAGCAGCCGTCCCGGGGGACAGGGTGCCACTAATGAAAAACTGTTTTTT	CASSRPGGQGATNEKLFF
.	.	TRBV19	TRBJ1-1	TGTGCCAGTAGTACCCTAACAGAGAACACTGAAGCTTTCTTT	CASSTLTENTEAFF
.	TRBD1	TRBV2	TRBJ1-1	TGTGCCAGCAGTCTTACAGGGGGCAGCACTGAAGCTTTCTTT	CASSLTGGSTEAFF
.	TRBD2	TRBV2	TRBJ2-3	TGTGCCAGCAGTGAAGCGCTGGAACTAGCGGGAGATACGCAGTATTTT	CASSEALELAGDTQYF
.	TRBD1	TRBV18	TRBJ1-1	TGTGCCAGCTCACCAAATACAGGGGACCTGAACACTGAAGCTTTCTTT	CASSPNTGDLNTEAFF
.	.	TRBV5-4	TRBJ2-1	TGTGCCAGCAGCTTGGCCAAGTGGGAGCTGCAGTTCTTC	CASSLAKWELQFF
.	.	TRBV4-2	TRBJ2-7	TGTGCCAGCAGCCAAGGTGGGAGTGACTACGAGCAGTACTTC	CASSQGGSDYEQYF
.	.	TRBV11-2	TRBJ1-2	TGTGCCAGCAGTTCCACCCCCGGGACAACGTCTGGCTACACCTTC	CASSSTPGTTSGYTF
.	TRBD1	TRBV28	TRBJ2-3	TGTGCCAGCACCGAGACAGGGACAGATACGCAGTATTTT	CASTETGTDTQYF
.	.	TRBV5-4	TRBJ2-5	TGTGCCAGCAGCTTGACCCGGGGGAAAGAGACCCAGTACTTC	CASSLTRGKETQYF
.	TRBD1	TRBV11-2	TRBJ1-4	TGTGCCAGCAGCAGTAGACAGGGCCGGGGTGAAAAACTGTTTTTT	CASSSRQGRGEKLFF
.	.	TRBV19	TRBJ2-7	TGTGCCAGTAGTGTACAGCTTCGGGAGTACGAGCAGTACTTC	CASSVQLREYEQYF
.	TRBD1	TRBV9	TRBJ1-2	TGTGCCAGCAGCAGCGGGACAGGGGGCGTACCTAGGTATGGCTACACCTTC	CASSSGTGGVPRYGYTF
few	TRBD1	TRBV7-2	TRBJ1-3	TGTGCCAGCAATGGACAGGGTGGTGGAAACACCATATATTTT	CASNGQGGGNTIYF
.	TRBD2	TRBV19	TRBJ2-3	TGTGCCTGCAATCCCGGGACTAGCGGCACAGATACGCAGTATTTT	CACNPGTSGTDTQYF
.	.	TRBV5-4	TRBJ1-4	TGTGCCAGCAGCCGGGGGGCGCAAGGCGGTAGGGAAAAACTGTTTTTT	CASSRGAQGGREKLFF
.	.	TRBV2	TRBJ2-2	TGTGCCAGCATTTCGGACAGAAACACCGGGGAGCTGTTTTTT	CASISDRNTGELFF
once	TRBD1	TRBV4-3	TRBJ2-1	TGCGCCAGCAGTCAGGGACAGGGTTCCTACAATGAGCAGTTCTTC	CASSQGQGSYNEQFF
.	.	TRBV9	TRBJ2-5	TGTGCCAGCAGCCACACAGGGTTCGAGACCCAGTACTTC	CASSHTGFETQYF
.	.	TRBV6-5	TRBJ1-2	TGTGCCAGCCAGCAAATACAGGGTATCAATGGCTACACCTTC	CASQQIQGINGYTF
.	.	TRBV28	TRBJ1-4	TGTGCCAGTGAGACAGGAACAACTAATGAAAAACTGTTTTTT	CASETGTTNEKLFF
.	TRBD2	TRBV5-1	TRBJ2-2	TGCGCCAGCAGCTTGGCTAGCGGAGACACCGGGGAGCTGTTTTTT	CASSLASGDTGELFF
.	.	TRBV28	TRBJ1-2	TGTGCCAGCAGTTTTGTCGCGGTCAACACCTACACCTTC	CASSFVAVNTYTF
.	.	TRBV6-4	TRBJ2-7	TGTGCCAGCAGTGACCCTGCGGCCGGGTCCGTCTACGAGCAGTACTTC	CASSDPAAGSVYEQYF
.	.	TRBV27	TRBJ2-5	TGTGCCAGCAGCTTTTCAGGTGGGGAGACCCAGTACTTC	CASSFSGGETQYF
.	TRBD1	TRBV18	TRBJ1-6	TGTGCCAGCTCACCTCAGGGGGCCGGCTCGAATTCACCCCTCCACTTT	CASSPQGAGSNSPLHF
.	TRBD1	TRBV30	TRBJ1-2	TGTGCCTGGCTTCCGACGGCGGACAGGGACTATGGCTACACCTTC	CAWLPTADRDYGYTF
.	TRBD1	TRBV7-3	TRBJ1-2	TGTGCCAGCAGCTTAAAAGGCGGTTCAGGGGGCGCGCAGGGCTACACCTTC	CASSLKGGSGGAQGYTF
once	.	TRBV5-6	TRBJ2-7	TGTGCCAGCAGCCAACACAGTCCCTACGAGCAGTACTTC	CASSQHSPYEQYF
.	.	TRBV4-2	TRBJ1-5	TGTGCCAGCAGCCAAGAACGGAATCAGCCCCAGCATTTT	CASSQERNQPQHF
.	.	TRBV9	TRBJ1-6	TGTGCCAGCAGCGTAGGAGGGACACCCTATAATTCACCCCTCCACTTT	CASSVGGTPYNSPLHF
.	TRBD1	TRBV2	TRBJ2-7	TGTGCCAGCACCCCGGGACAGGGTTCCTACGAGCAGTACTTC	CASTPGQGSYEQYF
.	.	TRBV11-1	TRBJ1-1	TGTGCCAGCAGCAAGTGGCACACTGAAGCTTTCTTT	CASSKWHTEAFF
.	TRBD2	TRBV4-2	TRBJ2-3	TGTGCCAGCAGCCAAGAGGGTAGACGGAGCGGGGGCACAGATACGCAGTATTTT	CASSQEGRRSGGTDTQYF
.	.	TRBV18	TRBJ1-1	TGTGCCAGCTCACCAACTCAGGGTTCGACTGAAGCTTTCTTT	CASSPTQGSTEAFF
.	.	TRBV18	TRBJ2-3	TGTGCCAGCTCACTCGGCACAGATACGCAGTATTTT	CASSLGTDTQYF
.	TRBD1	TRBV15	TRBJ1-2	TGTGCCACCAGCAGAGATTTAGGGACAGGGGGCGGCTACACCTTC	CATSRDLGTGGGYTF
.	TRBD2	TRBV20-1	TRBJ2-5	TGCAGTGCTAGTAGCGGGGAGACCCAGTACTTC	CSASSGETQYF
few	TRBD1	TRBV19	TRBJ1-5	TGTGCCAGTAGGGGACAGAGCAATCAGCCCCAGCATTTT	CASRGQSNQPQHF
.	.	TRBV4-3	TRBJ1-2	TGCGCCAGCAGCCAACAGTTACAAGTCTCTGACTATGGCTACACCTTC	CASSQQLQVSDYGYTF